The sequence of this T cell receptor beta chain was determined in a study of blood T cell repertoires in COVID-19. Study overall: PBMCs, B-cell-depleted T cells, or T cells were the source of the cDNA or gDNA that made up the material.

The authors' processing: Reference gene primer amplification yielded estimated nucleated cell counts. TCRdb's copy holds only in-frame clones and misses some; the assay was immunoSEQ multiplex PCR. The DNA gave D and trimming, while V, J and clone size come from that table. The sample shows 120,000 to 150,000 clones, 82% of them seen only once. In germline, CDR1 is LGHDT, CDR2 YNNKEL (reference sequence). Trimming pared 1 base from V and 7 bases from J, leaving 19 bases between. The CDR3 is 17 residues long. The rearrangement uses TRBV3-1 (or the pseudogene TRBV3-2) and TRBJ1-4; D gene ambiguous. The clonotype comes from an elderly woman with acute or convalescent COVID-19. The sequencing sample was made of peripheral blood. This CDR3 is CASSQGPGFLGAEKLFF. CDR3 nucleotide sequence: TGTGCCAGCAGCCAAGGTCCAGGATTCCTTGGCGCTGAAAAACTGTTTTTT.